This T cell receptor (beta chain) was profiled in a study of shared clonotypes between healthy human individuals. Together with CD45RO+ cells, CCR7-negative CD45RA+ TemRA cells were included in CD8 memory. In replicate PCRs of sorted subsets, roughly 210 ng DNA, tens of thousands of T cell genomes, was used. Profiling relied on immunoSEQ multiplex PCR, and the TCRdb table lists in-frame clones only, not all of them. This table has roughly 320,000 clones, around 87% appearing once. Per germline, CDR1 WSHSY and CDR2 SAAADI. The CDR3 has 13 amino acids. The V gene lost 3 bases and the J gene lost 1 base, with 6 bases spanning the gap.

The sample taken for sequencing was memory CD8+ T cells sorted from blood. Subset reported: CD45RO+ cells pooled with CCR7-negative TemRA cells. This receptor was identified in a man between 18 and 35 years old in good health. The rearrangement links TRBV10-2 to TRBJ1-1; D is unresolved. The CDR3 DNA follows: TGCGCCAGCAGTGAAAACGGGAACACTGAAGCTTTCTTT. Encoded protein: CASSENGNTEAFF.